The sequence of this T cell receptor beta chain was determined in a study of blood T cell repertoires in COVID-19. For the study at large: Researchers got acute and convalescent COVID-19 samples from the United States, Italy and Spain.

Enrollment of patients from Seattle took place during active infection, with longitudinal follow-up. The germline V gene has CDR1 SGHTA and CDR2 FQGNSA. V shed 7 bases and J shed 4 bases, with 10 bases lying between them. CDR3 length: 13 amino acids. In the authors' workflow: By means of reference gene primer amplification, nucleated cell counts were estimated. The assay was immunoSEQ multiplex PCR, and TCRdb's table has in-frame clones only and misses some. That table is the source of V, J and clone size, and D and trimming were worked out from the DNA. Among roughly 200,000 clones, more than 75% were seen once, and the ten largest hold 8.2%.

The TCR comes from a woman over 75 with COVID-19, enrolled during active disease. The V call is TRBV7-2, the J call TRBJ2-2; tentative D call: TRBD1 (6 bases). Sequenced sample: peripheral blood. The CDR3 is CASKGHPTGELFF. Written as DNA, the CDR3 is TGTGCCAGCAAGGGACACCCCACCGGGGAGCTGTTTTTT.